This passage covers 18 T cell receptor beta chains from one sample sequenced in a study of T cell responses to AZD1222 COVID-19 vaccine. Data came from immunoSEQ multiplex PCR; TCRdb stores just in-frame clones and leaves some out. The sample shows about 99,000 clones, roughly nine tenths of them seen only once. The sequencing used peripheral blood, collected on day 0 of AZD1222 vaccination. Receptors originate from an adult in good health.

The genes are TRBV6-5 and TRBJ1-6; D gene uncertain. Germline CDR1 is MNHEY and CDR2 is SVGAGI. V lost 6 bases, J lost 7 bases, and 4 bases lay in between. This CDR3 has 11 amino acids. CDR3 DNA sequence: TGTGCCAGCAGGGACAATTCACCCCTCCACTTT. Its protein product is CASRDNSPLHF.

The CDR3 spells CASSLTGAGGRSSYNEQFF. CDR3 DNA sequence: TGTGCCAGCAGCTTAACTGGGGCAGGGGGCCGGAGCTCCTACAATGAGCAGTTCTTC. The rearrangement joins TRBV7-3 to TRBJ2-1, with 8 bases fitting TRBD1. The CDR3 is made up of 19 amino acids. Trimming took 0 bases from V and 0 from J; bases not matched to a gene: 10. The germline gives CDR1 SGHTA, CDR2 FQGTGA.

CDR3 sequence reads: CAWSVTRGRETQYF. For the CDR3, the DNA is TGTGCCTGGAGTGTGACCCGGGGGAGAGAGACCCAGTACTTC. The chain uses TRBV30 and TRBJ2-5; D possibly corresponds to TRBD2 (6 bases). The CDR3 covers 14 residues. V lost 0 bases to trimming and J lost 4 bases, with 12 bases between them. Germline V gene data show CDR1 as GTSNPN and CDR2 as SVGIG (reference sequence).

CDR3: CASSLTYGGTYNEQFF. The CDR3 nucleotides read TGTGCCAGCAGCTTAACCTATGGCGGGACCTACAATGAGCAGTTCTTC. The rearrangement joins TRBV7-3 to TRBJ2-1; possible D gene TRBD2, 6 bases. The CDR3 covers 16 residues. Germline values: CDR1 SGHTA, CDR2 FQGTGA. V was shortened by 0 bases and J by 2 bases, with 11 bases between the two germline ends.

As concerns this clone: Compared with germline, one end of the junction differs, possibly owing to a read error. The chain is built from TRBV28 and TRBJ2-2, with D unresolved. CDR1 is MDHEN and CDR2 is SYDVKM in the germline V gene. The CDR3 covers 13 residues. CDR3 sequence reads: CTSSENGPGELFF. The CDR3 nucleotides are TGTACCAGCAGTGAGAATGGGCCCGGGGAGCTGTTTTTT.

A note on this clone: At one boundary the junction diverges from the germline segment, which might be a read error. V and J are TRBV28 and TRBJ1-1; D remains ambiguous. CDR3 length: 11 amino acids. Germline CDR1 MDHEN, CDR2 SYDVKM. The chain's CDR3 is CIREENTEAFF. CDR3 DNA: TGCATCCGAGAGGAGAACACTGAAGCTTTCTTT.

The DNA of the CDR3 is TGTGCCAGCACCTCCGACGATTCACCCCTCCACTTT. Protein product: CASTSDDSPLHF. The chain is built from TRBV2 and TRBJ1-6, with D uncertain. This CDR3 contains 12 residues. Germline CDR1 SNHLY, CDR2 FYNNEI. The V end lost 7 bases, the J end lost 8 bases, and 9 bases lay between the germline ends.

This chain joins TRBV2 and TRBJ1-6; D is ambiguous. Trimming stripped 2 bases from V and 6 bases from J, with 5 bases between. This CDR3 spans 13 amino acids. Germline V lookup: CDR1 SNHLY, CDR2 FYNNEI. DNA of the CDR3: TGTGCCAGCAGTGAATACAGTAATTCACCCCTCCACTTT. Translation: CASSEYSNSPLHF.

The CDR3 coding sequence is TGTGCCAGCTCGCCCCGACAGGGCTCTGTTGAAAAACTGTTTTTT. Its protein product is CASSPRQGSVEKLFF. The chain has TRBV18 and TRBJ1-4, with TRBD1 matching over 7 bases. Trimming at V came to 6 bases and at J to 7 bases, leaving 11 bases not matched to a gene. In germline, CDR1 is KGHSH, CDR2 LQKENI. The CDR3 covers 15 residues.

V is TRBV18 and J is TRBJ1-5, with D possibly matching TRBD1 (5 bases). The CDR3 loop spans 15 amino acids. CDR1 is KGHSH and CDR2 is LQKENI in the germline V gene. With 6 bases removed from V and 1 base from J, the gap between germline ends came to 13 bases. CDR3: CASSVSGLSNQPQHF. CDR3 bases: TGTGCCAGCTCGGTGTCAGGGTTGAGCAATCAGCCCCAGCATTTT.

This chain links TRBV6-5 with TRBJ1-1, with TRBD1 identical over 11 bases. The germline V gene encodes CDR1 MNHEY and CDR2 SVGAGI. Unmatched junction bases numbered 1, after V lost 3 bases and J lost 1 base. CDR3 length: 15 amino acids. The CDR3 DNA follows: TGTGCCAGCAGTTATGGGACAGGGGGGAACACTGAAGCTTTCTTT. Its protein product is CASSYGTGGNTEAFF.

This chain connects TRBV7-2 to TRBJ1-2; D gene uncertain. Trimming took off 6 bases at V and 6 bases at J, with 14 bases between the two ends. This CDR3 is built from 13 residues. CDR1 is SGHTA, CDR2 FQGNSA, per germline. CDR3 in DNA: TGTGCCAGCAGGGAAGGCGGTTTAGATGGCTACACCTTC. It codes for CASREGGLDGYTF. Using reference TRBV7-2 and TRBJ1-2 for the parts outside the CDR3, the full variable domain is GAGVSQSPSNKVTEKGKDVELRCDPISGHTALYWYRQSLGQGLEFLIYFQGNSAPDKSGLPSDRFSAERTGGSVSTLTIQRTQQEDSAVYLCASREGGLDGYTFGSGTRLTVV.

This clone was picked up one time. The rearrangement links TRBV24-1 to TRBJ2-2; D remains ambiguous. The V end lost 9 bases, the J end lost 3 bases, and 4 bases lay between the germline ends. This CDR3 region has 11 residues. In germline, CDR1 is KGHDR, CDR2 SFDVKD. CDR3 amino acids: CATQDTGELFF. CDR3 nucleotide sequence: TGTGCCACCCAAGACACCGGGGAGCTGTTTTTT.

V is TRBV5-1 and J is TRBJ2-7; 10 bases are a match to TRBD2. The junction had 7 bases not matched to a gene; V was cut back by 6 bases and J by 4 bases. CDR3 size: 14 residues. Per the germline V gene, CDR1 is SGHRS and CDR2 is YFSETQ. CDR3 sequence: CASTLAGGYYEQYF. The CDR3 nucleotides are TGCGCCAGCACCTTAGCGGGAGGATATTACGAGCAGTACTTC.

J is TRBJ2-7 and V is TRBV11-2; maybe TRBD1 (5 bases). Germline V gives CDR1 SGHAT, CDR2 FQNNGV. Deletions cut 6 bases from V and 3 bases from J, with 9 bases between. This CDR3 is built from 12 residues. In DNA form, the CDR3 reads TGTGCCAGCAGTTCCCAGGGCTACGAGCAGTACTTC. The encoded protein is CASSSQGYEQYF.

The J gene is TRBJ1-5, the V gene TRBV19; no reliable D call. The germline V gene has CDR1 LNHDA and CDR2 SQIVND (reference sequence). Trimming took 4 bases from V and 9 from J, leaving 10 bases between them. The CDR3 covers 12 residues. CDR3 bases: TGTGCCAGTAGTACCCGACGGGGGCCCCAGCATTTT. Amino acids: CASSTRRGPQHF.

The gene calls are TRBV10-2 and TRBJ2-7, with a weak D call TRBD2 (6 bases). Germline assignment: CDR1 WSHSY and CDR2 SAAADI. Trimming took 3 bases from V and 0 from J, leaving 12 bases between them. The CDR3 runs to 15 residues. CDR3 in DNA: TGCGCCAGCAGTGATCCGGGAGTGATCTCCTACGAGCAGTACTTC. It encodes CASSDPGVISYEQYF.

The genes are TRBV27 and TRBJ2-7, with D possibly TRBD1 on 7 matching bases. V was shortened by 8 bases and J by 6 bases, with 11 bases between the two germline ends. This CDR3 is built from 11 residues. Germline V gives CDR1 MNHEY, CDR2 SMNVEV (reference sequence). The CDR3 sequence: CASPQGGEQYF. The DNA of the CDR3 is TGTGCCAGCCCCCAGGGGGGCGAGCAGTACTTC.